This TCR beta chain was captured by sequencing in a study of CD8+ T cells in alopecia areata. In the study overall: Treated patients were given 5 to 10 mg oral tofacitinib twice daily. People stayed on tofacitinib for 6 to 18 months, then stopped the drug for 6 months. Overall study results and limits: Affected scalp, especially in alopecia totalis/universalis, had a higher clonality than normal scalp did.

Extracted from the samples, RNA was reverse transcribed into cDNA to serve as the sequencing template. The repertoire was sequenced with immunoSEQ multiplex PCR; TCRdb's copy has only in-frame clones and lacks some. The table includes around 250,000 clones, approximately 61% detected once. As to this clone: Its target is not known.

The CDR3 has 14 amino acids. The germline V gene has CDR1 MGHRA and CDR2 YSYEKL. The V and J ends lost 1 base and 10 bases respectively, with 11 bases between them. V gene TRBV4-1 combines with J gene TRBJ1-6; D is ambiguous. Material: CD4+ T cells sorted from blood, obtained at week 0. The receptor comes from a human donor with alopecia areata. CDR3 protein: CASSQGYGGSPLHF. Written as DNA, the CDR3 is TGCGCCAGCAGCCAAGGTTACGGCGGCTCACCCCTCCACTTT.